This TCR beta chain was captured by sequencing in a study of T-cell reconstitution after alpha-beta-depleted transplantation in children. Overall study results and limits: Roughly two months post-transplant, alpha-beta T cells reportedly originated from several hundred graft clones that had expanded. T-cell numbers and diversity, one year after transplant, stemmed largely from T cells that were newly produced. After transplant, high TCRbeta diversity at day 60 in some patients arose from surviving recipient T cells and thymic progenitors.

Researchers prepared the TCRbeta library using unique molecular identifiers, the study reports. MiXCR, run by TCRdb on the PCR reads, gives a single entry per CDR3 protein. This table has over 45,000 distinct CDR3 sequences, 44% appearing once. Notes on this clonotype: As yet, its antigen is unknown.

The length of the CDR3 is 13 residues. Germline values: CDR1 MNHEY, CDR2 SVGAGI. V was trimmed by 4 bases and J by 5 bases, leaving 9 bases between them. The sample was PBMCs, mostly from graft donor cells, taken 360 days after TCRalphabeta/CD19-depleted stem cell transplant. The chain recombines TRBV6-5 with TRBJ2-1; D may be TRBD1 or TRBD2 (5 bases each). The source is a male patient under 18 who had a stem cell transplant for acute lymphoblastic leukemia, so the T cells may come from the graft donor. CDR3 protein: CASSSGTHNEQFF. CDR3 sequence (DNA): TGTGCCAGCAGTTCAGGGACGCACAATGAGCAGTTCTTC.